This TCR beta chain came from a study of blood T cells in healthy people across ages. In its sample, this clonotype was seen a few times. The antigen is not known. Study results and caveats: Naive and antigen-experienced cells could not be conclusively compared, given unsorted PBMCs. Older individuals had lower TCR beta diversity per million T cells (the decline was roughly linear).

CDR3 length equals 14 residues. Germline V gene lookup returns CDR1 SGHVS and CDR2 FQNEAQ. The V gene end was trimmed by 1 base and the J gene end by 11 bases; junction bases not matched to a gene: 7. A sample-barcoded 5' primer and a J-beta primer mix were used in a second PCR of about 7 to 12 cycles. From the 5' RACE reads, TCRdb called clonotypes with MiXCR, one entry per CDR3 protein. In the table there are 550,000 to 750,000 distinct CDR3 sequences, about 21% of which are singletons. Sample donors were healthy Caucasian individuals that came from Russia, aged 6 to 90. The J gene is TRBJ1-4, the V gene TRBV7-8, with 7 bases lining up with TRBD1. This receptor was identified in a man between 65 and 85 years old in good health. The sequenced sample consisted of blood. The CDR3 loop is CASSLEQGRGKLFF. In DNA, the CDR3 is TGTGCCAGCAGCTTAGAACAGGGGAGGGGGAAACTGTTTTTT.